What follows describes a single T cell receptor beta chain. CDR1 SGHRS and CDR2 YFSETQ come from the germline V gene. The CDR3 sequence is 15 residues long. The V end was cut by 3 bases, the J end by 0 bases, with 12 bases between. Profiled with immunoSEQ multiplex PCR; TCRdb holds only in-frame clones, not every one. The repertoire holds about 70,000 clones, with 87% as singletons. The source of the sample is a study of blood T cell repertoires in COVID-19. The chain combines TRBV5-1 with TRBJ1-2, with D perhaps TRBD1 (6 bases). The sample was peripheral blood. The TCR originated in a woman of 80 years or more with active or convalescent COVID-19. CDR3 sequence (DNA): TGCGCCAGCAGCTCGACAGGTACCTCTAACTATGGCTACACCTTC. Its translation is CASSSTGTSNYGYTF.